The rows below give T cell receptor beta chains drawn from one sample of a study of T cells after yellow fever vaccination. MiXCR, applied by TCRdb to the 5' RACE reads, yields one record per CDR3 protein. The sample yields approximately 510,000 distinct CDR3 sequences, just over 20% seen once. This specimen consisted of PBMCs, obtained more than 20 days after the first yellow fever vaccination. These receptor sequences come from a man younger than 30 who received the YFV17D yellow fever vaccine. Both conserved end residues are part of each CDR3. Fields, in order: CDR3 protein, clone size, J gene, V gene. A row's size may be missing; if present it is once, few, many or a size class.

CATSDLPSLGTDTQYF few TRBJ2-3 TRBV24-1
CASSLSRGSDLDTQYF - TRBJ2-3 TRBV5-1
CASKPDAPTDTQYF - TRBJ2-3 TRBV2
CSASRPSGGNEQFF few TRBJ2-1 TRBV20-1
CASSWGRPEAFF few TRBJ1-1 TRBV19
CASSLNAAPAVGQYF - TRBJ2-7 TRBV7-9
CASSLSGPGELFF - TRBJ2-2 TRBV12-3/TRBV12-4
CASSKYGTDPRTDTQYF few TRBJ2-3 TRBV5-1
CASSFRLLTDTQYF - TRBJ2-3 TRBV5-1
CATSRDLAGGLNQPQHF - TRBJ1-5 TRBV15
CASSLDQGRTYEQFF few TRBJ2-1 TRBV7-9
CASSLTGVGETQYF few TRBJ2-5 TRBV4-1
CSVETPGGLQFF few TRBJ2-1 TRBV29-1
CASSRGQGAHGYTF - TRBJ1-2 TRBV3-1
CASIPSGGPFTGELFF - TRBJ2-2 TRBV5-1
CASSFGLAGDYEQYF - TRBJ2-7 TRBV19
CASSPRDRGTDTQYF many TRBJ2-3 TRBV7-3
CASSTPAGHADTGELFF few TRBJ2-2 TRBV7-8
CASSPLAGPYTGELFF - TRBJ2-2 TRBV6-2/TRBV6-3
CASSLAQSYRKTQYF - TRBJ2-5 TRBV7-8
CASSWGAGATNEKLFF few TRBJ1-4 TRBV6-5
CASNQGVGELFF few TRBJ2-2 TRBV12-3/TRBV12-4
CASSPQGEITGELFF few TRBJ2-2 TRBV5-1
CASSYGQGGGYTF many TRBJ1-2 TRBV5-5
CSVEGQGYQETQYF few TRBJ2-5 TRBV29-1
CSAPSASNTEAFF - TRBJ1-1 TRBV20-1
CATSRQGAEGIQYF few TRBJ2-4 TRBV15
CASKGTGDYGYTF - TRBJ1-2 TRBV6-1
CASSFGRDRKFF - TRBJ2-1 TRBV7-2
CSVEGEAPEAFF - TRBJ1-1 TRBV29-1
CASSRSSAGNEQFF - TRBJ2-1 TRBV6-4